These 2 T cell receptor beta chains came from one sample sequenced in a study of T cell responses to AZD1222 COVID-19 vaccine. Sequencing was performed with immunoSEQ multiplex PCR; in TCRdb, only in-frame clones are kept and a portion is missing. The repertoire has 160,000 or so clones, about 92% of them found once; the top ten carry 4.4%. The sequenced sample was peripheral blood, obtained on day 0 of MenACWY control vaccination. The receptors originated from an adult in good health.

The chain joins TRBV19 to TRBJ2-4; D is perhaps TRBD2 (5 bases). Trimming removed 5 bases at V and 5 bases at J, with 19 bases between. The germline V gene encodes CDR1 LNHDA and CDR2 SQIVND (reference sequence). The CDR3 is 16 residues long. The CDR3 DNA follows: TGTGCCAGTAGTCTCGGACTCAAAAAGGAGGAAAACATTCAGTACTTC. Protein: CASSLGLKKEENIQYF.

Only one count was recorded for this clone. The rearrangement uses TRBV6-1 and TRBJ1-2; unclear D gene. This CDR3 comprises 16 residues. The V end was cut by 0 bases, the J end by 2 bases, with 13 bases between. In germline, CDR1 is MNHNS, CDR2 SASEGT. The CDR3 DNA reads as TGTGCCAGCAGTGAAGCGCTTCAAGGACTCAACTATGGCTACACCTTC. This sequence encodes CASSEALQGLNYGYTF.